Listed here are 15 T cell receptor beta chains from one sample, sequenced in a study of CD8 T cells in ankylosing spondylitis. MiXCR, applied by TCRdb to the 5' RACE reads, yields one record per CDR3 protein. The sample comprises approximately 350,000 distinct CDR3 sequences, 14% to 15% of which are singletons, and 1.1% rests with the top ten. What was sequenced was blood, either unsorted or a sorted T cell fraction (not recorded which). The receptors come from a male donor with ankylosing spondylitis or in good health (not recorded which).

This clonotype appeared many times. V gene TRBV12-3 or TRBV12-4 combines with J gene TRBJ1-1; 7 nucleotides match TRBD1. This CDR3 region has 14 residues. The V and J ends lost 5 bases and 5 bases, in that order; junction bases with no gene match: 8. In DNA form, the CDR3 reads TGTGCCAGCAGTCAGGGACAGCAGTGGACTGAAGCTTTCTTT. This gives the protein CASSQGQQWTEAFF.

This clonotype was counted a few times. The V call is TRBV12-3 or TRBV12-4, the J call TRBJ1-3, with D perhaps matching TRBD1 (5 bases). The CDR3 totals 13 residues. The CDR3 DNA follows: TGTGCTAACACGGCAGGGTCTGGAAACACCATATATTTT. Protein product: CANTAGSGNTIYF.

This clonotype was counted between two and nine times. The chain joins TRBV9 to TRBJ2-7, with D perhaps TRBD2 (6 bases). Trimming removed 3 bases from V and 0 bases from J, with 10 bases in between. Germline-derived CDR1 and CDR2 are SGDLS and YYNGEE. This CDR3 region has 14 residues. CDR3 DNA sequence: TGTGCCAGCAGCGCCCGGGGGAGCTCCTACGAGCAGTACTTC. Translating it yields CASSARGSSYEQYF.

The rearrangement joins TRBV28 to TRBJ2-3; TRBD2 agrees at 7 bases. After removal of 8 bases from V and 4 bases from J, the junction contained 9 bases not matched to a gene. The CDR3 sequence is 14 residues long. CDR1 MDHEN and CDR2 SYDVKM come from the germline V gene. CDR3 amino acids: CASASGSGADTQYF. CDR3 in DNA: TGTGCCAGCGCTTCCGGGAGCGGGGCAGATACGCAGTATTTT.

The sample holds a few counts of this clonotype. This chain links TRBV11-3 with TRBJ2-3; 7 bases line up with TRBD2. Germline lookup yields CDR1 SGHNT and CDR2 YENEEA. This CDR3 region has 16 residues. The junction had 5 bases not matched to a gene; V was cut back by 0 bases and J by 2 bases. The chain's CDR3 is CASSLDVRGDTDTQYF. Here the CDR3 DNA reads TGTGCCAGCAGCTTAGATGTCCGGGGGGACACAGATACGCAGTATTTT.

The chain joins TRBV3-1 to TRBJ2-1; D is unclear. The CDR3 is made up of 13 amino acids. Germline CDR1 LGHDT, CDR2 YNNKEL (reference sequence). The V end lost 4 bases, the J end lost 10 bases, and 14 bases lay between the germline ends. The CDR3 is CASSRSPYGEQFF. CDR3 DNA: TGTGCCAGCAGCCGATCCCCCTATGGGGAGCAGTTCTTC.

This clonotype has just a few counts. V is TRBV12-3 or TRBV12-4 and J is TRBJ2-3, with a weak D call TRBD2 (5 bases). V was cut by 3 bases and J by 6 bases, with 13 bases left in between. The CDR3 is 14 residues long. As DNA, the CDR3 is TGTGCCAGCAGTTTCGCGGGTTCGTGGGATACGCAGTATTTT. It yields the protein CASSFAGSWDTQYF.

This chain connects TRBV11-2 to TRBJ2-1; D assignment may be TRBD1 or TRBD2 (5 bases each). Trimming pared 6 bases from V and 5 bases from J, leaving 17 bases between. This CDR3 is built from 15 residues. CDR1 SGHAT and CDR2 FQNNGV come from the germline V gene. The DNA of the CDR3 is TGTGCCAGCAGACCCAGACCCGGGACCCACAATGAGCAGTTCTTC. Protein: CASRPRPGTHNEQFF.

This clonotype was detected a few times. V is TRBV15 and J is TRBJ1-2; 9 positions match TRBD1. This CDR3 comprises 13 residues. Trimming at V came to 5 bases and at J to 8 bases, leaving 6 bases not matched to a gene. Germline CDR1 LNHNV, CDR2 YYDKDF (reference sequence). CDR3 sequence (DNA): TGTGCCACCAGCCCCCGGGACAGGGAAGGCTACACCTTC. Translation gives CATSPRDREGYTF.

This clonotype has ten or more counts. The chain combines TRBV14 with TRBJ1-1; TRBD1 agrees at 12 bases. The germline CDR1 and CDR2 sequences are SGHDN and FVKESK. Unmatched junction bases numbered 21, after V lost 0 bases and J lost 1 base. CDR3 length: 23 residues. The CDR3 DNA sequence: TGTGCCAGCAGCCAAGATATCCGTGGGACAGGGGGCTCCGCGGTAACAGAGAACACTGAAGCTTTCTTT. Protein sequence: CASSQDIRGTGGSAVTENTEAFF.

This chain connects TRBV20-1 to TRBJ2-3, with 7 bases fitting TRBD1. The germline CDR1 and CDR2 sequences are DFQATT and SNEGSKA (reference sequence). The CDR3 sequence is 15 residues long. The V and J ends lost 4 bases and 0 bases, in that order; junction bases with no gene match: 7. CDR3: CSATIQGLSTDTQYF. Here the CDR3 DNA reads TGCAGTGCTACTATACAGGGGCTTAGCACAGATACGCAGTATTTT.

The rearrangement uses TRBV10-3 and TRBJ2-7; no reliable D call. CDR1 is ENHRY, CDR2 SYGVKD, per germline. This CDR3 region has 11 residues. Trimming shortened V by 8 bases and J by 5 bases, and 10 bases separated the two germline ends. CDR3: CAIASGNEQYF. The CDR3 nucleotides read TGTGCCATCGCTTCCGGTAACGAGCAGTACTTC.

In its sample, this clonotype was seen a few times. The chain joins TRBV4-1 to TRBJ2-3, with D uncertain. Germline V gene sequence: CDR1 MGHRA, CDR2 YSYEKL. CDR3 length equals 15 residues. V lost 1 base and J lost 0, with 8 bases in between. This chain's CDR3 is CASSQGQPSTDTQYF. CDR3 in DNA: TGCGCCAGCAGCCAAGGGCAGCCCAGCACAGATACGCAGTATTTT.

This clonotype was seen a handful of times. V and J are TRBV5-1 and TRBJ2-1, with 9 bases aligning to TRBD2. With V trimmed by 7 bases and J by 9 bases, 14 bases remained unmatched. The CDR3 runs to 15 residues. Looked up from germline, CDR1 is SGHRS and CDR2 is YFSETQ. The CDR3 bases are TGCGCCAGCTCCCACTTGCAGCGGGAGGAGAGTGAGCAGTTCTTC. Its protein is CASSHLQREESEQFF.

V is TRBV7-2 and J is TRBJ2-3; perhaps TRBD2 as D (7 bases). The CDR3 sequence is 11 residues long. Per the germline V gene, CDR1 is SGHTA and CDR2 is FQGNSA. V lost 11 bases to trimming and J lost 6 bases, with 12 bases between them. The CDR3: CARGAPDTQYF. The CDR3, as DNA: TGTGCCCGGGGGGCGCCTGATACGCAGTATTTT. Complete variable domain (other parts from reference TRBV7-2 and TRBJ2-3): GAGVSQSPSNKVTEKGKDVELRCDPISGHTALYWYRQSLGQGLEFLIYFQGNSAPDKSGLPSDRFSAERTGGSVSTLTIQRTQQEDSAVYLCARGAPDTQYFGPGTRLTVL.